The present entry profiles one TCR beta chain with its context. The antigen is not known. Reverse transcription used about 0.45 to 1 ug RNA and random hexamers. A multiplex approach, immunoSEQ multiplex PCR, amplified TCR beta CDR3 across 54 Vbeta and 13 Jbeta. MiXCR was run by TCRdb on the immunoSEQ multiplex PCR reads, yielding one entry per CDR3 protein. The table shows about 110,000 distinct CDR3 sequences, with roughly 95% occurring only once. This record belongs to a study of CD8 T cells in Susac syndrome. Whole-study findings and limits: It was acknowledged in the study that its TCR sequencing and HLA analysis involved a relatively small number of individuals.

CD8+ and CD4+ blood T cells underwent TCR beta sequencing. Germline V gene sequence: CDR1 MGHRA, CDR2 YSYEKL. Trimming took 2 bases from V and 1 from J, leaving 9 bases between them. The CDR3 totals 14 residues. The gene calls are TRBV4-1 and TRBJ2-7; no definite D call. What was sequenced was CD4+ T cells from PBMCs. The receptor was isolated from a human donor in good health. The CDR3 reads CASSQMPESYEQYF. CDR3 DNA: TGCGCCAGCAGCCAAATGCCTGAGTCCTACGAGCAGTACTTC.